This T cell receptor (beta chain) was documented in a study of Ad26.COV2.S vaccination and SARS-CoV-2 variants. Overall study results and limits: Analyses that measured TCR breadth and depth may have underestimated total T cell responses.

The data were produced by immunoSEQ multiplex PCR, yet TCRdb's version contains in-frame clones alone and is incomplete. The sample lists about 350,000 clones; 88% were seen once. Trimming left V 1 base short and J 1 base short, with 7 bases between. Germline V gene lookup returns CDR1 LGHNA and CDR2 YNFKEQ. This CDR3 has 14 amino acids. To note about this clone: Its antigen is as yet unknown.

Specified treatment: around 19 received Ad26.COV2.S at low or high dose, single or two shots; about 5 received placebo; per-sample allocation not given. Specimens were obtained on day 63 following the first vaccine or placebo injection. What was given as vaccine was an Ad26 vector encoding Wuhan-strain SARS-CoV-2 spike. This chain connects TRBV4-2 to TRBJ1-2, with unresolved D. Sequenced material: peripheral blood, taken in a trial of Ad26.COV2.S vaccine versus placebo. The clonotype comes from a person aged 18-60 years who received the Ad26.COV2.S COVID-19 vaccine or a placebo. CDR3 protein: CASSQVRDNYGYTF. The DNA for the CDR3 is TGTGCCAGCAGCCAAGTTAGGGATAACTATGGCTACACCTTC.